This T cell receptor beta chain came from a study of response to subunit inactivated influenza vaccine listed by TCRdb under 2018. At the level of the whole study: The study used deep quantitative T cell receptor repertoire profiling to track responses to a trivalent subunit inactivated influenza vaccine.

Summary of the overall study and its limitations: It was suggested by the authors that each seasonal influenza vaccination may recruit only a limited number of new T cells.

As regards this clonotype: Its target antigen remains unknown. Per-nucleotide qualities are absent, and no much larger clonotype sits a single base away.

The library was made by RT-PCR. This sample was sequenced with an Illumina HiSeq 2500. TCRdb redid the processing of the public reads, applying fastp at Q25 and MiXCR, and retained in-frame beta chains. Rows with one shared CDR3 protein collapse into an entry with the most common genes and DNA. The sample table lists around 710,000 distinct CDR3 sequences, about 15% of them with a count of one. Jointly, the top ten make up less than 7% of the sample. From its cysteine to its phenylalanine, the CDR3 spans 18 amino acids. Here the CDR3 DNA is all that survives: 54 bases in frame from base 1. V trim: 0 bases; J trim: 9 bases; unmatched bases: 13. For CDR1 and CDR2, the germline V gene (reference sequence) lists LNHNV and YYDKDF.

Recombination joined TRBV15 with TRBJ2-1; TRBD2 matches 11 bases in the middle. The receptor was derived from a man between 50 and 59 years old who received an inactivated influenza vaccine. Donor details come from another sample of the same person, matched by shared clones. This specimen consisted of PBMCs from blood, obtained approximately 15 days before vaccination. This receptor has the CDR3 CATSRDPLAGVRVFEQFF. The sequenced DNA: TGTGCCACCAGCAGAGATCCACTAGCGGGGGTAAGGGTGTTTGAGCAGTTCTTC.